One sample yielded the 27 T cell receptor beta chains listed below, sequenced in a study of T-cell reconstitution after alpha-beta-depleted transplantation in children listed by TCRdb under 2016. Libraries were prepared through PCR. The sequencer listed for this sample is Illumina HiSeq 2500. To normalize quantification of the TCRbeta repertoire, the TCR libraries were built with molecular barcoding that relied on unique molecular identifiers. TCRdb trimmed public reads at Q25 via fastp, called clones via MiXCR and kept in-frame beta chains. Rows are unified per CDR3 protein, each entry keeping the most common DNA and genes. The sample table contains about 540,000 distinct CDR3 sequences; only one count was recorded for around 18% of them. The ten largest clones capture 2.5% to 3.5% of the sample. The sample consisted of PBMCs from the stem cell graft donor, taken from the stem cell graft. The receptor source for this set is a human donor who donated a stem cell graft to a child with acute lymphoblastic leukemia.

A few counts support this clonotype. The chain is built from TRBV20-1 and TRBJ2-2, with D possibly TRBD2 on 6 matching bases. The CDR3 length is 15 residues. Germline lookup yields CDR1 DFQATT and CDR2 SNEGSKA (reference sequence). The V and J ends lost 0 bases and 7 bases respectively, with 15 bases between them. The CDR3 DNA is TGCAGTGCTAGAGAAGGCGGGAACCGTAACGGGGAGCTGTTTTTT. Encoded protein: CSAREGGNRNGELFF.

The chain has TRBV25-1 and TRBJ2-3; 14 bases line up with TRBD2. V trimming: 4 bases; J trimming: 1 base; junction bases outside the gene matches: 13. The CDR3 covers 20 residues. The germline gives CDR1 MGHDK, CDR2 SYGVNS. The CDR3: CASSGGGLAGAQWGTDTQYF. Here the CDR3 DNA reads TGTGCCAGCAGTGGTGGGGGACTAGCGGGGGCTCAATGGGGCACAGATACGCAGTATTTT.

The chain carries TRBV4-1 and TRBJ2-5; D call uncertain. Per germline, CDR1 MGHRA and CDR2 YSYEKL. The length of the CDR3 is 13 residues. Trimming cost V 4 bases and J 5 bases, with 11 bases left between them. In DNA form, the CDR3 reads TGCGCCAGCAGCCTTGGTAAGGAGGAGACCCAGTACTTC. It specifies CASSLGKEETQYF.

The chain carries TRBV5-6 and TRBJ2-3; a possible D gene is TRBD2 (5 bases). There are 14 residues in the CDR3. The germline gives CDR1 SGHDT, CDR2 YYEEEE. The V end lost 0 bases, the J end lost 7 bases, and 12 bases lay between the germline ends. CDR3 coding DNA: TGTGCCAGCAGCTTGGCCGGACTTTTCTATACGCAGTATTTT. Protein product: CASSLAGLFYTQYF.

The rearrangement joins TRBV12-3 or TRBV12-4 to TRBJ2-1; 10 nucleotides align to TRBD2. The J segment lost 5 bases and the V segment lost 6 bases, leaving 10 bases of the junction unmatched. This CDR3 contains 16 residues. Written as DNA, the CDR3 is TGTGCCAGCAGAACTCATAGCGGGAGGATAAACAATGAGCAGTTCTTC. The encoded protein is CASRTHSGRINNEQFF.

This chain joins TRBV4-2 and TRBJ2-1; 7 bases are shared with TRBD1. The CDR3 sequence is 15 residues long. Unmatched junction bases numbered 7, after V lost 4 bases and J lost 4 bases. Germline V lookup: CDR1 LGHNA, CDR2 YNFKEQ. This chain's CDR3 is CASSPLGQVYNEQFF. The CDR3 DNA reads TGTGCCAGCAGCCCCCTAGGACAGGTTTACAATGAGCAGTTCTTC.

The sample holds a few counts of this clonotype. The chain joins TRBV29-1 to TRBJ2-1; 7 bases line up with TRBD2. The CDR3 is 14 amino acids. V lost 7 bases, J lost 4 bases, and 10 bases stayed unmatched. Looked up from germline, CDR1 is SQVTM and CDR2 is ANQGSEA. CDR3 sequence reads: CSAEWLADYNEQFF. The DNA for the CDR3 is TGCAGCGCCGAGTGGCTAGCGGATTACAATGAGCAGTTCTTC.

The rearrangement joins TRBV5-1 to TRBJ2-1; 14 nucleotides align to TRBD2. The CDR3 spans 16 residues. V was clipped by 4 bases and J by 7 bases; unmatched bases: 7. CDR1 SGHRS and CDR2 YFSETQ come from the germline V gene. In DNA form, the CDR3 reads TGCGCCAGCAGCCTACGACTAGCGGGAGGGGTGAATGAGCAGTTCTTC. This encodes CASSLRLAGGVNEQFF.

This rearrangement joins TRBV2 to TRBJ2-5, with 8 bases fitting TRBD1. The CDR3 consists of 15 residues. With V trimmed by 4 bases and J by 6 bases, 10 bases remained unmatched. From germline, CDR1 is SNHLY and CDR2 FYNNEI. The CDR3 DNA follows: TGTGCCAGCAGTGCACAGGGGGTATACGCACAGACCCAGTACTTC. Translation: CASSAQGVYAQTQYF.

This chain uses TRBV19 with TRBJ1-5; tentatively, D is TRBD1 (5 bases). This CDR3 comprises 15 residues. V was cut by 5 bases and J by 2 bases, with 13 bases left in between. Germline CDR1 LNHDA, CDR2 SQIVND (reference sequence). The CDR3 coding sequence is TGTGCCAGTAGTGAGCGGCAGGGAGGCAATCAGCCCCAGCATTTT. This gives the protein CASSERQGGNQPQHF.

CDR3 nucleotide sequence: TGCAGTCCCGGGACCTTGGAGACCCAGTACTTC. Its translation: CSPGTLETQYF. The chain has TRBV20-1 and TRBJ2-5; D is perhaps TRBD1 or TRBD2 (5 bases each). Germline CDR1 reads DFQATT; CDR2 reads SNEGSKA (reference sequence). This CDR3 contains 11 residues. V lost 8 bases and J lost 5, with 12 bases in between.

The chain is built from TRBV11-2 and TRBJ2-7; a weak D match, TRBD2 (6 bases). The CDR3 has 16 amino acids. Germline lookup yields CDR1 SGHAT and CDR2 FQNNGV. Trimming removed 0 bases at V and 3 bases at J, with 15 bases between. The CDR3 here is CASSLEEGLGVYEQYF. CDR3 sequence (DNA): TGTGCCAGCAGCTTAGAGGAGGGGTTGGGGGTCTACGAGCAGTACTTC.

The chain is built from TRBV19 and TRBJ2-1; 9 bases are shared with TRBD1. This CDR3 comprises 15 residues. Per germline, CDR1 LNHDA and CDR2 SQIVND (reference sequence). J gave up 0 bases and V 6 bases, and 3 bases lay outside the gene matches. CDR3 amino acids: CASRRQGDSYNEQFF. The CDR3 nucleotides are TGTGCCAGTAGGAGACAGGGGGACTCCTACAATGAGCAGTTCTTC. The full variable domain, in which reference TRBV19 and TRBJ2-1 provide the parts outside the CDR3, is DGGITQSPKYLFRKEGQNVTLSCEQNLNHDAMYWYRQDPGQGLRLIYYSQIVNDFQKGDIAEGYSVSREKKESFPLTVTSAQKNPTAFYLCASRRQGDSYNEQFFGPGTRLTVL.

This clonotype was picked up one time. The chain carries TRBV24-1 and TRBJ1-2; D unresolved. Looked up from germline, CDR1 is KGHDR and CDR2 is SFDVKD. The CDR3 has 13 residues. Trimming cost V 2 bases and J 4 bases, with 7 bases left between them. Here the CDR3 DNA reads TGTGCCACCAGTGATTCGGGTCTCTATGGCTACACCTTC. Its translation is CATSDSGLYGYTF.

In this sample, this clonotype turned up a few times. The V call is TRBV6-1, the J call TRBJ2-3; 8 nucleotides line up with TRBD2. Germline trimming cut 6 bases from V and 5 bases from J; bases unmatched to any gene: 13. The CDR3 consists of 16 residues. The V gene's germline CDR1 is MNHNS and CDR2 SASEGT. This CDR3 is CASSPQERELRDTQYF. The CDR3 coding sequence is TGTGCCAGCAGCCCCCAAGAGCGGGAGCTTAGAGATACGCAGTATTTT.

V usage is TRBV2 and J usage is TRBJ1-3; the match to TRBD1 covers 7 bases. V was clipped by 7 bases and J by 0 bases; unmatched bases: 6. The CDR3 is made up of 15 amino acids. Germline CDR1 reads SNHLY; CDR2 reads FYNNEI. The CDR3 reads CASMGQSGSGNTIYF. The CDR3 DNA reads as TGTGCCAGCATGGGACAGTCCGGCTCTGGAAACACCATATATTTT.

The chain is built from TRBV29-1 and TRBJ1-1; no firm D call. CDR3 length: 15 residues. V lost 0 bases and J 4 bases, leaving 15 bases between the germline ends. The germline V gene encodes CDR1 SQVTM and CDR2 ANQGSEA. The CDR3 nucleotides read TGCAGCGTTGAAGACTTCGGCCAGTGGGGCACTGAAGCTTTCTTT. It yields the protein CSVEDFGQWGTEAFF.

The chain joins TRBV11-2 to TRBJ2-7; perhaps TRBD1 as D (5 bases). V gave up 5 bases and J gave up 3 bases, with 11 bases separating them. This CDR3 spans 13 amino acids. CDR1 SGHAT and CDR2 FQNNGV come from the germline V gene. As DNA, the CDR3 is TGTGCCAGCAGCCGATCGGACAACTACGAGCAGTACTTC. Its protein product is CASSRSDNYEQYF. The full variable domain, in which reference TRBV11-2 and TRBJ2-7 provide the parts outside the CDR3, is EAGVAQSPRYKIIEKRQSVAFWCNPISGHATLYWYQQILGQGPKLLIQFQNNGVVDDSQLPKDRFSAERLKGVDSTLKIQPAKLEDSAVYLCASSRSDNYEQYFGPGTRLTVT.

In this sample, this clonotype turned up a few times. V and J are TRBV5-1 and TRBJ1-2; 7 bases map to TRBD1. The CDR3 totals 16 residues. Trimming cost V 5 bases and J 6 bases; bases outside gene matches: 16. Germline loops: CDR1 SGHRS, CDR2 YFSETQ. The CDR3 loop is CASRGGYRRPYDGYTF. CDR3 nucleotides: TGCGCCAGCAGAGGGGGCTACAGGCGCCCCTATGATGGCTACACCTTC.

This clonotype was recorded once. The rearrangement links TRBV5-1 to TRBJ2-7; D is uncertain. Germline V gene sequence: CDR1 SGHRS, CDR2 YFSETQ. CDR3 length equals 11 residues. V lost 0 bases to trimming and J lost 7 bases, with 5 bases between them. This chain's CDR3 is CASSLGKEQYF. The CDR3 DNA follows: TGCGCCAGCAGCTTGGGTAAGGAGCAGTACTTC.

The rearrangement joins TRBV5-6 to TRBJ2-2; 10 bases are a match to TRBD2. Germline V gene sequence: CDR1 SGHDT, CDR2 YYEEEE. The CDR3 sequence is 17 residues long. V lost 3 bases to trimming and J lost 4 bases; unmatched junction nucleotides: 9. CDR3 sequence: CASSYRTSGHITGELFF. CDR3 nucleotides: TGTGCCAGCAGCTACAGGACTAGCGGACACATCACCGGGGAGCTGTTTTTT.

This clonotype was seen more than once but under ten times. CDR3 nucleotides: TGTGCCAGCAGCCAGCCGGGACTAGCGGGAGTCGGGGCCAAAAACATTCAGTACTTC. It yields the protein CASSQPGLAGVGAKNIQYF. The chain combines TRBV11-2 with TRBJ2-4; 14 bases agree with TRBD2. The CDR3 is 19 amino acids. After removal of 5 bases from V and 1 base from J, the junction contained 10 bases not matched to a gene. Germline-derived CDR1 and CDR2 are SGHAT and FQNNGV.

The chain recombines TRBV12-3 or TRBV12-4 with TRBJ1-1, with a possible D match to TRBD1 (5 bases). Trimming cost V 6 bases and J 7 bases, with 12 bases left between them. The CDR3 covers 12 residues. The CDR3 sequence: CASRGLTSEAFF. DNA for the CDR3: TGTGCCAGCAGGGGGCTTACGAGTGAAGCTTTCTTT.

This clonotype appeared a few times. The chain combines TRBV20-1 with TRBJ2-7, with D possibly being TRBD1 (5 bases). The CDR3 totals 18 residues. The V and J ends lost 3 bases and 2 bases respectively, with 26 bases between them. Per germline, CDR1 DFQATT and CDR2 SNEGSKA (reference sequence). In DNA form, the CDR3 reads TGCAGTGCTAGTTCACCAGACAGTTCCGCGGCGAACCCCTACGAGCAGTACTTC. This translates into CSASSPDSSAANPYEQYF.

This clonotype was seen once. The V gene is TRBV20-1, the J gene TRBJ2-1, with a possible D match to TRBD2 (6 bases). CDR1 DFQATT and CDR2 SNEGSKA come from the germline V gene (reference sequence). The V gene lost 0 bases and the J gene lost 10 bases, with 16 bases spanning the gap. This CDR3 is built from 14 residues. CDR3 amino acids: CSARDQRFTSEQFF. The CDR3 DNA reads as TGCAGTGCTAGAGATCAACGGTTTACTAGCGAGCAGTTCTTC.

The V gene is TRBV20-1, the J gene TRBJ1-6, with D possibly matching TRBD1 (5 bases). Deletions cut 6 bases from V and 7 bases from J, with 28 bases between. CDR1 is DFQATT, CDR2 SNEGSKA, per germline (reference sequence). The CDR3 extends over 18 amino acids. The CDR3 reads CSATGNEARYLGNSPLHF. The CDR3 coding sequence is TGCAGTGCCACAGGCAATGAAGCACGATATCTGGGGAATTCACCCCTCCACTTT.

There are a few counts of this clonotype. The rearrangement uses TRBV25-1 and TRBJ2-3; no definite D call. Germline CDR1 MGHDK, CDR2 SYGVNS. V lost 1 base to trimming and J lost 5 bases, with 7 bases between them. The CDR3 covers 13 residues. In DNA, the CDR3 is TGTGCCAGCAGTGAATCCAAGAGAGATACGCAGTATTTT. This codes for CASSESKRDTQYF.